Listed here are 20 T cell receptor beta chains from one sample, sequenced in a study of cytomegalovirus exposure and HLA in healthy donors. 60 Vbeta and 13 Jbeta primers were used in PCR. The method was immunoSEQ multiplex PCR; TCRdb's version includes in-frame clones alone and lacks a portion of them. The sample has under 250,000 clones; approximately 79% are singletons. Sequencing was carried out using PBMCs. Every receptor here comes from a man aged 45-60 years in good health and CMV-seronegative.

The genes are TRBV6-1 and TRBJ2-5, with D possibly TRBD2 on 6 matching bases. This CDR3 is 14 amino acids long. The germline V gene encodes CDR1 MNHNS and CDR2 SASEGT. V was cut by 5 bases and J by 5 bases, with 15 bases left in between. Here the CDR3 reads CASSPTEGRETQYF. The CDR3 bases are TGTGCCAGCAGTCCCACCGAGGGGAGGGAGACCCAGTACTTC.

The J gene is TRBJ2-2, the V gene TRBV29-1, with 10 bases fitting TRBD2. The CDR3 sequence is 14 residues long. Germline V gene lookup returns CDR1 SQVTM and CDR2 ANQGSEA. The junction had 4 bases not matched to a gene; V was cut back by 4 bases and J by 5 bases. The DNA for the CDR3 is TGCAGCGTTGCCGGGACTAGCGTAACCGGGGAGCTGTTTTTT. Encoded protein: CSVAGTSVTGELFF.

The CDR3: CASSGAGLTTYEQYF. The CDR3 bases are TGTGCCAGCAGTGGGGCAGGACTTACTACCTACGAGCAGTACTTC. V gene TRBV6-4 combines with J gene TRBJ2-7; D is perhaps TRBD2 (5 bases). The CDR3 sequence is 15 residues long. V lost 4 bases, J lost 2 bases, and 15 bases lay in between. The germline gives CDR1 MRHNA, CDR2 SNTAGT.

The rearrangement joins TRBV6-1 to TRBJ2-2, with a weak D call TRBD1 (7 bases). Germline values: CDR1 MNHNS, CDR2 SASEGT. CDR3 length equals 16 residues. Trimming shortened V by 4 bases and J by 4 bases, and 16 bases separated the two germline ends. The CDR3 sequence: CASSGLNRGGTGELFF. Written as DNA, the CDR3 is TGTGCCAGCAGTGGCTTAAACAGGGGAGGCACCGGGGAGCTGTTTTTT.

This chain links TRBV28 with TRBJ2-4; the match to TRBD1 covers 7 bases. After removal of 6 bases from V and 1 base from J, the junction contained 12 bases not matched to a gene. The CDR3 consists of 17 residues. Germline V gene lookup returns CDR1 MDHEN and CDR2 SYDVKM. The CDR3, as DNA: TGTGCCAGCAGGCCGATGACAGGGAATTGGGCCAAAAACATTCAGTACTTC. Protein: CASRPMTGNWAKNIQYF.

This clone appeared once. This chain links TRBV6-1 with TRBJ1-1; D ambiguous. Per germline, CDR1 MNHNS and CDR2 SASEGT. The CDR3 loop spans 15 amino acids. V lost 6 bases and J 2 bases, leaving 16 bases between the germline ends. The CDR3, as DNA: TGTGCCAGCAGCGGAACTCCGGGAGCCAACACTGAAGCTTTCTTT. It yields the protein CASSGTPGANTEAFF.

The chain uses TRBV28 and TRBJ2-3, with a weak D call TRBD2 (7 bases). The CDR3 loop spans 15 amino acids. With 5 bases removed from V and 4 bases from J, the gap between germline ends came to 16 bases. Germline V CDR1 and CDR2: MDHEN, SYDVKM. This CDR3 reads CASSAPGGGSDTQYF. The CDR3 DNA sequence: TGTGCCAGCAGTGCCCCGGGGGGCGGCTCAGATACGCAGTATTTT.

This clone was seen only a few times. V is TRBV10-3 and J is TRBJ2-7; D not certain. Trimming pared 10 bases from V and 2 bases from J, leaving 12 bases between. CDR1 is ENHRY, CDR2 SYGVKD, per germline. The CDR3 runs 12 residues. CDR3 residues: CATRGGAYEQYF. CDR3 sequence (DNA): TGTGCCACTCGAGGCGGTGCCTACGAGCAGTACTTC.

The table lists this clone with a few counts. The chain is built from TRBV9 and TRBJ1-2; maybe TRBD1 (5 bases). Trimming pared 3 bases from V and 8 bases from J, leaving 14 bases between. Germline V CDR1 and CDR2: SGDLS, YYNGEE. CDR3 size: 13 residues. CDR3 in amino acids: CASSAGVTRGYTF. Here the CDR3 DNA reads TGTGCCAGCAGCGCGGGGGTGACTAGGGGCTACACCTTC.

The gene calls are TRBV7-2 and TRBJ2-7; possible D gene TRBD2, 5 bases. In germline, CDR1 is SGHTA, CDR2 FQGNSA. This CDR3 comprises 13 residues. The ends were cut back, 4 bases at V and 2 bases at J, with 9 bases in the middle. CDR3 in amino acids: CASSYGVAYEQYF. In DNA form, the CDR3 reads TGTGCCAGCAGCTACGGGGTCGCCTACGAGCAGTACTTC. Filled out from reference TRBV7-2 and TRBJ2-7, the complete variable domain reads GAGVSQSPSNKVTEKGKDVELRCDPISGHTALYWYRQSLGQGLEFLIYFQGNSAPDKSGLPSDRFSAERTGGSVSTLTIQRTQQEDSAVYLCASSYGVAYEQYFGPGTRLTVT.

The table lists this clone with a count of one. The rearrangement joins TRBV2 to TRBJ1-2; D remains unclear. V shed 2 bases and J shed 7 bases, with 14 bases lying between them. Germline CDR1 reads SNHLY; CDR2 reads FYNNEI. The CDR3 consists of 14 residues. CDR3 nucleotides: TGTGCCAGCAGTGAATCGGTGAACTATGGTGGCTACACCTTC. Translation gives CASSESVNYGGYTF. Using reference TRBV2 and TRBJ1-2 for the parts outside the CDR3, the full variable domain is EPEVTQTPSHQVTQMGQEVILRCVPISNHLYFYWYRQILGQKVEFLVSFYNNEISEKSEIFDDQFSVERPDGSNFTLKIRSTKLEDSAMYFCASSESVNYGGYTFGSGTRLTVV.

CDR3 sequence reads: CASSPRPGEADTQYF. In DNA form, the CDR3 reads TGCGCCAGCAGCCCCCGCCCCGGCGAGGCAGATACGCAGTATTTT. V usage is TRBV10-1 and J usage is TRBJ2-3; D call uncertain. This CDR3 comprises 15 residues. With 6 bases removed from V and 4 bases from J, the gap between germline ends came to 17 bases. Looked up from germline, CDR1 is WNHNN and CDR2 is SYGVQD (reference sequence).

CDR3 coding DNA: TGTGCCAGCAGTTACGGTGGGGGACAGGGGGGCGAGCAGTACTTC. This sequence encodes CASSYGGGQGGEQYF. The chain is built from TRBV6-5 and TRBJ2-7, with 11 nucleotides matching TRBD1. Germline V gene sequence: CDR1 MNHEY, CDR2 SVGAGI. V lost 2 bases to trimming and J lost 6 bases; unmatched junction nucleotides: 6. This CDR3 is 15 amino acids long.

This chain uses TRBV30 with TRBJ2-1, with 9 bases matching TRBD1. Germline trimming cut 6 bases from V and 9 bases from J; bases unmatched to any gene: 9. The germline gives CDR1 GTSNPN, CDR2 SVGIG (reference sequence). The CDR3 extends over 13 amino acids. In DNA, the CDR3 is TGTGCCTGTTGGACAGGGGTTGGTGGTGAGCAGTTCTTC. It yields the protein CACWTGVGGEQFF.

This rearrangement joins TRBV7-3 to TRBJ2-1, with TRBD2 matching over 8 bases. The germline V gene encodes CDR1 SGHTA and CDR2 FQGTGA. The V segment lost 3 bases and the J segment 0 bases; nucleotides outside the gene matches: 7. CDR3 size: 17 residues. CDR3 coding DNA: TGTGCCAGCAGCTTGAAGACCGGGGGGGACTCCTACAATGAGCAGTTCTTC. The encoded protein is CASSLKTGGDSYNEQFF.

The chain carries TRBV7-2 and TRBJ1-5; 7 positions agree with TRBD1. The CDR3 totals 14 residues. Germline V gene lookup returns CDR1 SGHTA and CDR2 FQGNSA. The V gene end was trimmed by 4 bases and the J gene end by 2 bases; junction bases not matched to a gene: 2. The CDR3 region has the DNA TGTGCCAGCAGCTCGGGACAGCGCAATCAGCCCCAGCATTTT. This sequence encodes CASSSGQRNQPQHF. Filled out from reference TRBV7-2 and TRBJ1-5, the complete variable domain reads GAGVSQSPSNKVTEKGKDVELRCDPISGHTALYWYRQSLGQGLEFLIYFQGNSAPDKSGLPSDRFSAERTGGSVSTLTIQRTQQEDSAVYLCASSSGQRNQPQHFGDGTRLSIL.

This clone was seen only once. V and J are TRBV5-1 and TRBJ2-2; a weak D match, TRBD1 (6 bases). Germline V lookup: CDR1 SGHRS, CDR2 YFSETQ. V lost 7 bases and J 2 bases, leaving 12 bases between the germline ends. This CDR3 comprises 14 residues. Written as DNA, the CDR3 is TGCGCCAGCCAACCAGGGGTTAACACCGGGGAGCTGTTTTTT. Its translation is CASQPGVNTGELFF.

This chain joins TRBV2 and TRBJ2-3; a possible D gene is TRBD2 (6 bases). This CDR3 has 15 residues. Germline-derived CDR1 and CDR2 are SNHLY and FYNNEI. Trimming left V 4 bases short and J 2 bases short, with 13 bases between. As DNA, the CDR3 is TGTGCCAGCAGTGTATCTCGGGGGAACACAGATACGCAGTATTTT. Translated: CASSVSRGNTDTQYF.

The chain is built from TRBV5-5 and TRBJ1-1; D unclear. Trimming removed 4 bases at V and 3 bases at J, with 13 bases between. Germline lookup yields CDR1 SGHKS and CDR2 YYEKEE (reference sequence). The CDR3 covers 14 residues. CDR3 DNA sequence: TGTGCCAGCAGCCGCTTCTCCGGGGACACTGAAGCTTTCTTT. This sequence encodes CASSRFSGDTEAFF.

The V gene is TRBV20-1, the J gene TRBJ2-5, with D unresolved. Germline values: CDR1 DFQATT, CDR2 SNEGSKA (reference sequence). This CDR3 comprises 10 residues. V lost 6 bases and J 4 bases, leaving 6 bases between the germline ends. The CDR3 loop reads CSARLETQYF. The CDR3 DNA reads TGCAGTGCGCGTCTAGAGACCCAGTACTTC.